The 10 T cell receptor beta chains in this list originate from one sample, sequenced in a study of PD-L1 blockade in urothelial cancer. Time point meaning: pretreatment peripheral blood. Profiling relied on immunoSEQ multiplex PCR, and the TCRdb table lists in-frame clones only, not all of them. Counted here are 68,000 or so clones, 80% to 90% occurring once; the ten biggest clones make up around 5.7%. This material consisted of PBMCs, taken around atezolizumab (anti-PD-L1) treatment. The receptor source for this set is a man in his 70s with urothelial cancer.

The rearrangement uses TRBV30 and TRBJ2-5; the D gene is possibly TRBD2 (6 bases). V dropped 4 bases and J dropped 0 bases, with 21 bases sitting between them. Germline V CDR1 and CDR2: GTSNPN, SVGIG (reference sequence). The CDR3 is 17 amino acids. CDR3 bases: TGTGCCTGGACCCCCGGGTCGGGGCTAGCGAACCAAGAGACCCAGTACTTC. It codes for CAWTPGSGLANQETQYF.

The chain couples TRBV11-3 to TRBJ2-7; 7 positions agree with TRBD1. This CDR3 contains 13 residues. Germline V gene sequence: CDR1 SGHNT, CDR2 YENEEA. Trimming removed 5 bases from V and 5 bases from J; junction bases left unmatched: 6. CDR3 coding DNA: TGTGCCAGCAGCCTCGACAGGGTAGACGAGCAGTACTTC. As protein: CASSLDRVDEQYF.

The chain joins TRBV7-3 to TRBJ2-1; 7 bases are shared with TRBD2. V lost 3 bases to trimming and J lost 0 bases; unmatched junction nucleotides: 2. The CDR3 totals 15 residues. CDR1 and CDR2 (germline): SGHTA, FQGTGA. In nucleotides, the CDR3 is TGTGCCAGCAGCTTTACTAGCGACTCCTACAATGAGCAGTTCTTC. Protein sequence: CASSFTSDSYNEQFF.

The chain recombines TRBV18 with TRBJ2-5; D unresolved. Trimming took 1 base from V and 0 from J, leaving 3 bases between them. Germline assignment: CDR1 KGHSH and CDR2 LQKENI. This CDR3 is 13 amino acids long. CDR3 in DNA: TGTGCCAGCTCACCACTTAACCAAGAGACCCAGTACTTC. Its translation: CASSPLNQETQYF.

This chain connects TRBV5-1 to TRBJ1-1; D might be TRBD1 (5 bases). V gave up 0 bases and J gave up 0 bases, with 9 bases separating them. This CDR3 is built from 15 residues. Germline loops: CDR1 SGHRS, CDR2 YFSETQ. The CDR3 loop reads CASSLEARVNTEAFF. CDR3 nucleotide sequence: TGCGCCAGCAGCTTGGAGGCCAGGGTGAACACTGAAGCTTTCTTT. The complete variable domain, with remaining parts taken from reference TRBV5-1 and TRBJ1-1, reads KAGVTQTPRYLIKTRGQQVTLSCSPISGHRSVSWYQQTPGQGLQFLFEYFSETQRNKGNFPGRFSGRQFSNSRSEMNVSTLELGDSALYLCASSLEARVNTEAFFGQGTRLTVV.

This clone occurred once. The chain carries TRBV6-1 and TRBJ1-2; D gene unclear. This CDR3 comprises 12 residues. Trimming pared 3 bases from V and 5 bases from J, leaving 7 bases between. Per the germline V gene, CDR1 is MNHNS and CDR2 is SASEGT. CDR3 nucleotides: TGTGCCAGCAGTGAGCGGCAATATGGCTACACCTTC. Its translation: CASSERQYGYTF.

The chain links TRBV7-2 to TRBJ2-7; 7 bases agree with TRBD2. CDR1 and CDR2 from the germline V gene are SGHTA and FQGNSA. The ends lost 5 bases at V and 2 bases at J; junction bases unmatched: 6. This CDR3 has 14 residues. This CDR3 reads CASSPQAGTYEQYF. The CDR3, as DNA: TGTGCCAGCAGCCCCCAAGCGGGAACCTACGAGCAGTACTTC.

The CDR3 DNA follows: TGTGCCAGCAGACCCGCGGTAGCGGGGGGGCCGGGCGAGCAGTACTTC. Translating it yields CASRPAVAGGPGEQYF. The rearrangement links TRBV5-4 to TRBJ2-7; TRBD2 agrees at 11 bases. CDR3 length: 16 amino acids. Germline V lookup: CDR1 SGHNT, CDR2 YYREEE (reference sequence). Unmatched junction bases numbered 13, after V lost 5 bases and J lost 6 bases.

V and J are TRBV5-4 and TRBJ2-2, with a tentative D call TRBD2 (5 bases). CDR1 is SGHNT and CDR2 is YYREEE in the germline V gene (reference sequence). Trimming left V 3 bases short and J 2 bases short, with 17 bases between. The CDR3 runs 17 residues. The CDR3 bases are TGTGCCAGCAGCTCGGGGAATCTAGCAGCTAACACCGGGGAGCTGTTTTTT. This sequence encodes CASSSGNLAANTGELFF.

In DNA form, the CDR3 reads TGTGCCAGCAGCCCATTCGGACTAGCGGGGACCACAGATACGCAGTATTTT. Amino acids: CASSPFGLAGTTDTQYF. The rearrangement links TRBV7-2 to TRBJ2-3, with TRBD2 identical over 12 bases. CDR1 and CDR2 from the germline V gene are SGHTA and FQGNSA. The J segment lost 2 bases and the V segment lost 5 bases, leaving 8 bases of the junction unmatched. The CDR3 is 17 amino acids.